This TCR beta chain was identified in a study of blood T cell repertoires in COVID-19. About the study: Specimens from acute and convalescent COVID-19 originated in the United States, Italy and Spain.

The table lists this clone with a count of one. As processed by the authors: Quantification of nucleated cells was approximated via reference gene primer amplification. The assay was immunoSEQ multiplex PCR, and TCRdb's table has in-frame clones only and misses some. That table is the source of V, J and clone size, and D and trimming were worked out from the DNA. Of 140,000 to 150,000 clones in the sample, more than 70% were seen once. The V gene's germline CDR1 is DFQATT and CDR2 SNEGSKA (reference sequence). This CDR3 has 15 residues. V lost 3 bases and J 2 bases, leaving 11 bases between the germline ends.

Material for sequencing was peripheral blood. The origin of this receptor is a woman in her forties or fifties with acute or convalescent COVID-19. The J gene is TRBJ2-6, the V gene TRBV20-1; the D is unclear. The CDR3 sequence is CSASLSGPGANVLTF. CDR3 in DNA: TGCAGTGCTAGTTTGTCTGGCCCTGGGGCCAACGTCCTGACTTTC.